This TCR beta chain was obtained from a study of cytomegalovirus exposure and HLA in healthy donors (dated by TCRdb to the late 2010s). Looking at the study overall: A later analysis indicated that the roughly 130 validation repertoires were generated on the platform also employed for the 600 to 750 repertoires of the first cohort. The study aimed to test whether signatures of past pathogen exposure could be identified by cataloging public T cell receptors. In addition to the first cohort of approximately 670 subjects, a separate validation cohort of some 120 different subjects was used. To predict cytomegalovirus infection status, the study brought together high-throughput TCR immunosequencing, statistical association of individual TCRs with disease status, and machine learning.

Library preparation was by the immunoSEQ multiplex PCR assay. Per the source publication's procedure: A statistical classification framework was developed to diagnose cytomegalovirus status using the catalog of TCR beta chain sequences. In TCRdb, the immuneACCESS table is reduced to in-frame sequences with V and J assigned. These tables do not hold every clone; where another copy was compared, an unresolved V gene accounts for under half, and the others remain unexplained. The V and J calls and clone size come from that table; D and trimming were worked out from the DNA. The sample yields about 160,000 clones; approximately 96% were counted once. The leading ten clones occupy around 0.9% of the sample. On this clone: Its antigen specificity is not known. The input lacks base qualities; no much larger clone sits a single base away.

The research as a whole found: In the study, 150 to 200 TCR beta chains were listed as associated with cytomegalovirus. According to the authors, the approach could potentially be generalized to other disease states and immunological phenotypes. Cytomegalovirus status was reported to be diagnosed by the classifier with high specificity and sensitivity in both the original and validation cohorts. Three of the identified cytomegalovirus-associated TCR beta chains were confirmed in vitro to be specific for cytomegalovirus antigens. Most TCR sequences were observed very rarely across donors, whereas some public TCRs were present in many individuals. Of the cluster scores, roughly 95% were above 0 in a later analysis, which found that TCRs clustered in the first cohort also tended to co-occur in the 120 validation repertoires. A later analysis lacked HLA typing for the validation cohort, so it scored co-occurrence in that cohort across all 120 or so repertoires.

The donors belonged to the validation cohort of around 110 subjects, which was separate from the roughly 670-subject first cohort. The germline V gene (reference sequence) supplies CDR1 LNHDA and CDR2 SQIVND. Deletion took 7 bases off V and 0 bases off J, with a span of 13 bases between the germline ends. Inclusive of the bounding cysteine and phenylalanine, the CDR3 is 15 residues long. The read is trimmed to its CDR3 DNA, 45 bases read in frame from base 1. Sequenced material: PBMCs. The receptor's source is a woman aged 18-29 years in good health and CMV-seronegative. The chain joins TRBV19 to TRBJ1-5; TRBD1 is possibly the D segment (5 matching bases). The DNA reads as follows: TGTGCCAGTAAACCTCAGGGCTATAGCAATCAGCCCCAGCATTTT. This encodes CASKPQGYSNQPQHF.